One and the same sample provided the 13 T cell receptor beta chains below, sequenced in a study of monozygotic twins with inflammatory bowel disease. After re-calling the 5' RACE reads, TCRdb lists one entry per CDR3 protein, DNA absent. Recorded for this sample: 300,000 to 400,000 distinct CDR3 sequences. The sample was blood. The source of these receptors is a human donor with ulcerative colitis or Crohn's disease, or a healthy co-twin of an affected twin (not recorded which).

The chain combines TRBV18 with TRBJ1-1. The CDR3 is 15 residues long. The germline gives CDR1 KGHSH, CDR2 LQKENI. The CDR3 sequence is CASSQQGDWFTEAFF. The variable domain in full, completed from reference TRBV18 and TRBJ1-1, reads NAGVMQNPRHLVRRRGQEARLRCSPMKGHSHVYWYRQLPEEGLKFMVYLQKENIIDESGMPKERFSAEFPKEGPSILRIQQVVRGDSAAYFCASSQQGDWFTEAFFGQGTRLTVV.

The V and J genes are TRBV5-6 and TRBJ1-2; no DNA is available, so the TRBD1 call from TCRdb remains unchecked. In germline, CDR1 is SGHDT, CDR2 YYEEEE. The CDR3 sequence is 14 residues long. The CDR3 sequence is CASSTTGLNYGYTF.

The V call is TRBV12-3 or TRBV12-4, the J call TRBJ2-3. This CDR3 has 11 residues. The CDR3 spells CASSSTDTQYF.

The chain couples TRBV2 to TRBJ1-6; TCRdb indicates TRBD1, and absent DNA this call remains unverified. Germline CDR1 reads SNHLY; CDR2 reads FYNNEI. The length of the CDR3 is 15 residues. The CDR3 is CASRATGNNNSPLHF.

This chain uses TRBV7-2 with TRBJ2-1; the D call of TRBD2 rests on TCRdb alone, since no DNA is present to check it. Germline lookup yields CDR1 SGHTA and CDR2 FQGNSA. The CDR3 has 16 residues. The CDR3 sequence is CASSLIRGGQYNEQFF. Full variable domain (rest looked up from reference TRBV7-2 and TRBJ2-1): GAGVSQSPSNKVTEKGKDVELRCDPISGHTALYWYRQSLGQGLEFLIYFQGNSAPDKSGLPSDRFSAERTGGSVSTLTIQRTQQEDSAVYLCASSLIRGGQYNEQFFGPGTRLTVL.

The chain has TRBV7-9 and TRBJ2-2; TCRdb calls TRBD1, which cannot be checked without DNA. Germline loops: CDR1 SEHNR, CDR2 FQNEAQ (reference sequence). The CDR3 is 15 residues long. Here the CDR3 reads CASSLGSLSTGELFF. The complete variable domain, with remaining parts taken from reference TRBV7-9 and TRBJ2-2, reads DTGVSQNPRHKITKRGQNVTFRCDPISEHNRLYWYRQTLGQGPEFLTYFQNEAQLEKSRLLSDRFSAERPKGSFSTLEIQRTEQGDSAMYLCASSLGSLSTGELFFGEGSRLTVL.

The chain carries TRBV4-2 and TRBJ2-7; no DNA is available, so the TRBD2 call from TCRdb remains unchecked. This CDR3 contains 19 residues. Germline V lookup: CDR1 LGHNA, CDR2 YNFKEQ. CDR3 amino acids: CASSQDAAGDFSSSYEQYF.

The chain uses TRBV6-2 or TRBV6-3 and TRBJ2-1. Germline V gene lookup returns CDR1 MNHEY and CDR2 SVGEGT. CDR3 length equals 17 residues. The CDR3 spells CASSYSTTVPSYNEQFF.

The chain joins TRBV5-1 to TRBJ2-2; the TRBD1 assignment by TCRdb is unverifiable without DNA. The germline V gene encodes CDR1 SGHRS and CDR2 YFSETQ. This CDR3 contains 20 residues. Here the CDR3 reads CASSLKPGQGASGGTGELFF.

The V gene is TRBV5-6, the J gene TRBJ1-3. This CDR3 comprises 15 residues. Germline values: CDR1 SGHDT, CDR2 YYEEEE. The chain's CDR3 is CASSLGAISGNTIYF.

The CDR3 here is CASSQSSGEQYF. The gene calls are TRBV16 and TRBJ2-7; TCRdb names TRBD2, which stays unverified in the absence of DNA. CDR3 length equals 12 residues. CDR1 and CDR2 (germline): KGHSY, FQNENV.

CDR3 amino acids: CASSHSSGGTYNEQFF. V gene TRBV3-1 combines with J gene TRBJ2-1; TCRdb outputs TRBD2, but without DNA this stays unchecked. The CDR3 is made up of 16 amino acids. Germline loops: CDR1 LGHDT, CDR2 YNNKEL (reference sequence).

The chain is built from TRBV7-2 and TRBJ2-4; TCRdb names TRBD2, which stays unverified in the absence of DNA. The germline V gene has CDR1 SGHTA and CDR2 FQGNSA. This CDR3 comprises 12 residues. The CDR3: CASSPGLSIQYF.